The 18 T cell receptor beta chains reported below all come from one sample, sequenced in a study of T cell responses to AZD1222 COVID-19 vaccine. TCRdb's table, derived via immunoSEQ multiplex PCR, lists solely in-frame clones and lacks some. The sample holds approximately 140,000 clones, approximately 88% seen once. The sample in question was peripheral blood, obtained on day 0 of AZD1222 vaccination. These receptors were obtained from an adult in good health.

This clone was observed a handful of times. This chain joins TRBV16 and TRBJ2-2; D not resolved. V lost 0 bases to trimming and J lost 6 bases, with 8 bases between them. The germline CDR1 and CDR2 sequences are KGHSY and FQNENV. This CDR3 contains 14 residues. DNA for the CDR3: TGTGCCAGCAGCCAATCACCCCAAGCCGGGGAGCTGTTTTTT. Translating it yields CASSQSPQAGELFF. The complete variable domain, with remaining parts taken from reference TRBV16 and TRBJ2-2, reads GEEVAQTPKHLVRGEGQKAKLYCAPIKGHSYVFWYQQVLKNEFKFLISFQNENVFDETGMPKERFSAKCLPNSPCSLEIQATKLEDSAVYFCASSQSPQAGELFFGEGSRLTVL.

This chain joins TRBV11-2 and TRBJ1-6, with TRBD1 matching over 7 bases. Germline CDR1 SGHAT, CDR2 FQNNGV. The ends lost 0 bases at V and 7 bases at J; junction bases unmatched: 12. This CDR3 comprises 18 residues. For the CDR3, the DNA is TGTGCCAGCAGCTTAGATAACCCACAGGGGATGCGGAATTCACCCCTCCACTTT. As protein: CASSLDNPQGMRNSPLHF.

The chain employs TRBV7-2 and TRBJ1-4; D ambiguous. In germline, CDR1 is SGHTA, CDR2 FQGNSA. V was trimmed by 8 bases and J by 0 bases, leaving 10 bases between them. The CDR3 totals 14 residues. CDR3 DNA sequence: TGTGCCAGCCAACCTCACGCAACTAATGAAAAACTGTTTTTT. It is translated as CASQPHATNEKLFF.

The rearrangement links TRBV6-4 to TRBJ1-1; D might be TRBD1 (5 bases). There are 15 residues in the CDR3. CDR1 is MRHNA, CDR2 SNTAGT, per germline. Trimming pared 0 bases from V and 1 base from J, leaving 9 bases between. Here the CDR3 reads CASSDSGGGNTEAFF. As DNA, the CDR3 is TGTGCCAGCAGTGACTCCGGGGGAGGGAACACTGAAGCTTTCTTT.

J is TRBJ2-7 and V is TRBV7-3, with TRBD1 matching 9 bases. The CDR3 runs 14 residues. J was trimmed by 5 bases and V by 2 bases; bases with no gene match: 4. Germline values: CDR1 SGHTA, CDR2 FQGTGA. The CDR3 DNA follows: TGTGCCAGCAGCTTAGGGACAGGGCAGGACGAGCAGTACTTC. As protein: CASSLGTGQDEQYF. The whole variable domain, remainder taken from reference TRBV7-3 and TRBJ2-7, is GAGVSQTPSNKVTEKGKYVELRCDPISGHTALYWYRQSLGQGPEFLIYFQGTGAADDSGLPNDRFFAVRPEGSVSTLKIQRTERGDSAVYLCASSLGTGQDEQYFGPGTRLTVT.

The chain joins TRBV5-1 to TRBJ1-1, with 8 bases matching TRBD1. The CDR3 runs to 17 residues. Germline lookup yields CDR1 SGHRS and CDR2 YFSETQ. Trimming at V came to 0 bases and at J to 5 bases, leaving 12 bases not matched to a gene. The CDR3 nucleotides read TGCGCCAGCAGCTTGGAATGGTCCAGGGGGCGGGTTACTGAAGCTTTCTTT. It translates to CASSLEWSRGRVTEAFF.

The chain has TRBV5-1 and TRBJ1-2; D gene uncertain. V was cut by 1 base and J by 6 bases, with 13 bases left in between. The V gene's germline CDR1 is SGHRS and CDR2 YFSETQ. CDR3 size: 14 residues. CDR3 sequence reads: CASSLFVETDGYTF. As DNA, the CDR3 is TGCGCCAGCAGCTTGTTCGTCGAAACGGATGGCTACACCTTC.

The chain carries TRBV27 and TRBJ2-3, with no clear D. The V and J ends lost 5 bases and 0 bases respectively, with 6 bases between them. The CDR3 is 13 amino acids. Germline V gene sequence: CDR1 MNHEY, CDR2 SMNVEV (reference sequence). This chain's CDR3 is CASSSVSTDTQYF. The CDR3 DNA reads TGTGCCAGCAGTAGCGTAAGCACAGATACGCAGTATTTT.

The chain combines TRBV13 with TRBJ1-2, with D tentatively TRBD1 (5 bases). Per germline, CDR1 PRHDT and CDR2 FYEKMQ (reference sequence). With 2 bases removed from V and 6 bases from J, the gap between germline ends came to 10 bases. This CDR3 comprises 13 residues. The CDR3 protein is CASSLIRVDGYTF. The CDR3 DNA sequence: TGTGCCAGCAGCTTAATCAGGGTGGATGGCTACACCTTC.

CDR3 bases: TGTGCCAGCAGCTTAGGAAGGGCCGGGAGGGGGCAAGAGACCCAGTACTTC. It encodes CASSLGRAGRGQETQYF. The chain has TRBV7-2 and TRBJ2-5, with 8 bases fitting TRBD2. The CDR3 totals 17 residues. The V segment lost 1 base and the J segment 2 bases; nucleotides outside the gene matches: 9. Per germline, CDR1 SGHTA and CDR2 FQGNSA.

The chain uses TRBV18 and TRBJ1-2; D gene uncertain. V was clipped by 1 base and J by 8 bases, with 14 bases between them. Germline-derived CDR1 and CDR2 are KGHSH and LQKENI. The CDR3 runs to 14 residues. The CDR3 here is CASSPRSTRSGYTF. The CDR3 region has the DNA TGTGCCAGCTCACCACGGAGCACCCGGAGCGGCTACACCTTC.

CDR3 protein: CASSLVGLGSYNEQFF. The DNA of the CDR3 is TGTGCCAGCAGTTTAGTTGGTCTAGGCTCCTACAATGAGCAGTTCTTC. This rearrangement joins TRBV28 to TRBJ2-1, with no clear D. The CDR3 totals 16 residues. CDR1 and CDR2 from the germline V gene are MDHEN and SYDVKM. V was clipped by 2 bases and J by 0 bases, with 11 bases between them.

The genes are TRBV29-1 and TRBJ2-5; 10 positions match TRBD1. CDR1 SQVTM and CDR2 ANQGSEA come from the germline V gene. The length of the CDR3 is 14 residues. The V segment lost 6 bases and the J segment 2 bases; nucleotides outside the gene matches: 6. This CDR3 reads CSVGTGVRQETQYF. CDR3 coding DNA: TGCAGCGTGGGGACAGGGGTCCGGCAAGAGACCCAGTACTTC.

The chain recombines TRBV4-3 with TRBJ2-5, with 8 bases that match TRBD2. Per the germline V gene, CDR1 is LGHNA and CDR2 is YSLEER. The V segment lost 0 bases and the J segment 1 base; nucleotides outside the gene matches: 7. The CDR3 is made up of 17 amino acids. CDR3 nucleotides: TGCGCCAGCAGCCAAGATCCCCGGGGGGGAGTCCAAGAGACCCAGTACTTC. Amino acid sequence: CASSQDPRGGVQETQYF.

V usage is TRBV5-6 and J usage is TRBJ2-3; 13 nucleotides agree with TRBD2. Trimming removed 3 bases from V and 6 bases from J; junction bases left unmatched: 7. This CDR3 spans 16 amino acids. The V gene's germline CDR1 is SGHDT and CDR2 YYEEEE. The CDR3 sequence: CASSSIGTSGMDTQYF. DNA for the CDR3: TGTGCCAGCAGCTCCATAGGGACTAGCGGGATGGATACGCAGTATTTT.

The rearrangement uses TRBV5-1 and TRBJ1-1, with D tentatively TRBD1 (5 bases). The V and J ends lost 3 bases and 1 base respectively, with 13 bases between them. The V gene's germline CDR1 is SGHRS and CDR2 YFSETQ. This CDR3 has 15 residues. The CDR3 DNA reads TGCGCCAGCAGCTCCTCAGGGTCAGGGAACACTGAAGCTTTCTTT. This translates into CASSSSGSGNTEAFF.

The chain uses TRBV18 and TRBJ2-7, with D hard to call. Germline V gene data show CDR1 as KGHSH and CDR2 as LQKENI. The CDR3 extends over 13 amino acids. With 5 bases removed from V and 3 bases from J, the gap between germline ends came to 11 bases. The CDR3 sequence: CASSANHDYEQYF. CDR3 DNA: TGTGCCAGCTCAGCTAATCACGACTACGAGCAGTACTTC.

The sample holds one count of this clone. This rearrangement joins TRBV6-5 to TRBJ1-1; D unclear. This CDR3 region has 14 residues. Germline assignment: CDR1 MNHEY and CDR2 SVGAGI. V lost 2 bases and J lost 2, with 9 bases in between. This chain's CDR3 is CASSYKGSNTEAFF. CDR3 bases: TGTGCCAGCAGTTACAAGGGTAGCAACACTGAAGCTTTCTTT.